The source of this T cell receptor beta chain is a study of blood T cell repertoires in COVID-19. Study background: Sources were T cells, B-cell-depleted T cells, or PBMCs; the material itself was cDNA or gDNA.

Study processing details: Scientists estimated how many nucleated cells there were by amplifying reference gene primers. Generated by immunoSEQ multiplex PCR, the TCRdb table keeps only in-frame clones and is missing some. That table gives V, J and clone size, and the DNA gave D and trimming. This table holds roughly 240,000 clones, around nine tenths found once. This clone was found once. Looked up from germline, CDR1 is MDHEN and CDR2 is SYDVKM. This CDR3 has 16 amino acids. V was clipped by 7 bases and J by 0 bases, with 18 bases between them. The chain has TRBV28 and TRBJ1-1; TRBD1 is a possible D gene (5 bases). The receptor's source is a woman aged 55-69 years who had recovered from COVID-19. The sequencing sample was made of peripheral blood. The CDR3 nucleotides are TGTGCCAGCAATGTCCCCTACCCGACAGTGAACACTGAAGCTTTCTTT. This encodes CASNVPYPTVNTEAFF.